This record looks at one T cell receptor beta chain sequence and its context. Its antigen is not known. CDR3 length equals 16 residues. Germline loops: CDR1 MGHRA, CDR2 YSYEKL. V lost 1 base, J lost 2 bases, and 11 bases lay in between. These data originate in a study of cytomegalovirus exposure and HLA in healthy donors. Across the whole study: Approximately 77 million unique TCRs from HLA-typed donors were held in an early release of data.

Study results and limitations: As was reported, the HLA-A and HLA-B alleles of most subjects were accurately predicted from TCR beta sequences.

The PCR ran on 60 Vbeta and 13 Jbeta primers. Generated by immunoSEQ multiplex PCR, the TCRdb table keeps only in-frame clones and is missing some. This table has 100,000 to 150,000 clones, approximately 78% appearing once. This clonotype was sampled from a human donor in good health. The chain recombines TRBV4-1 with TRBJ2-2, with a weak D call TRBD2 (5 bases). Specimen: PBMCs. Here the CDR3 DNA reads TGCGCCAGCAGCCAAGGGGTTAGCGTAAACACCGGGGAGCTGTTTTTT. Protein product: CASSQGVSVNTGELFF.